The 3 T cell receptor beta chains listed next were all sequenced from one sample in a study of T cell responses to AZD1222 COVID-19 vaccine. Measured with immunoSEQ multiplex PCR; TCRdb has only the in-frame clones, and not every one. The sample records around 70,000 clones, 70% to 90% being singletons. This specimen was peripheral blood, taken 28 days after the second dose of the MenACWY control vaccine. These TCRs come from an adult who received the MenACWY meningococcal vaccine as a control.

This rearrangement joins TRBV7-6 to TRBJ2-7; D not resolved. This CDR3 comprises 15 residues. V lost 2 bases, J lost 2 bases, and 13 bases lay in between. CDR1 is SGHVS, CDR2 FNYEAQ, per germline. The CDR3 sequence: CASSLSDILPYEQYF. CDR3 nucleotides: TGTGCCAGCAGCTTATCAGACATCTTACCCTACGAGCAGTACTTC.

This clone was found once. This sequence joins TRBV7-9 and TRBJ1-1; D is possibly TRBD1 (5 bases). The germline gives CDR1 SEHNR, CDR2 FQNEAQ (reference sequence). CDR3 length: 15 residues. V lost 2 bases to trimming and J lost 2 bases, with 12 bases between them. CDR3: CASSLYGTANTEAFF. DNA of the CDR3: TGTGCCAGCAGCTTATATGGGACGGCTAACACTGAAGCTTTCTTT.

This chain joins TRBV28 and TRBJ1-2, with 7 bases identical to TRBD1. V lost 7 bases to trimming and J lost 0 bases; unmatched junction nucleotides: 14. The CDR3 covers 17 residues. Germline V gene data show CDR1 as MDHEN and CDR2 as SYDVKM. CDR3 in amino acids: CASNPEGANMPNYGYTF. The CDR3 DNA sequence: TGTGCCAGCAACCCCGAGGGGGCCAATATGCCTAACTATGGCTACACCTTC.